This TCR beta chain was profiled in a study of early T cells in non-severe SARS-CoV-2 infection. Study information: Sequencing input comprised bulk RNA from unsorted whole blood; chain pairing was not available. Study results and caveats: The matching step, a VDJdb search, favored anti-spike CD8 responses and missed private and CD4 specificities.

Individual cDNA molecules received unique molecular identifiers. TCRdb called the 5' RACE reads again in MiXCR, with one record for every CDR3 protein. Found here are about 64,000 distinct CDR3 sequences, less than 20% of them singletons; the top ten hold 7.5% to 10%. In regard to this clonotype: What it recognizes is unknown.

CDR3 length: 15 amino acids. The J segment lost 3 bases and the V segment lost 4 bases, leaving 7 bases of the junction unmatched. The germline V gene encodes CDR1 DFQATT and CDR2 SNEGSKA (reference sequence). V usage is TRBV20-1 and J usage is TRBJ1-5, with 9 bases matching TRBD1. The sequence was collected from an adult who was a healthcare worker with PCR-confirmed SARS-CoV-2 infection or an uninfected control (not recorded which). The sample in question was whole blood, obtained at baseline. The CDR3 region is CSAKIQGAINQPQHF. The CDR3 DNA follows: TGCAGTGCTAAAATACAGGGGGCTATCAATCAGCCCCAGCATTTT.